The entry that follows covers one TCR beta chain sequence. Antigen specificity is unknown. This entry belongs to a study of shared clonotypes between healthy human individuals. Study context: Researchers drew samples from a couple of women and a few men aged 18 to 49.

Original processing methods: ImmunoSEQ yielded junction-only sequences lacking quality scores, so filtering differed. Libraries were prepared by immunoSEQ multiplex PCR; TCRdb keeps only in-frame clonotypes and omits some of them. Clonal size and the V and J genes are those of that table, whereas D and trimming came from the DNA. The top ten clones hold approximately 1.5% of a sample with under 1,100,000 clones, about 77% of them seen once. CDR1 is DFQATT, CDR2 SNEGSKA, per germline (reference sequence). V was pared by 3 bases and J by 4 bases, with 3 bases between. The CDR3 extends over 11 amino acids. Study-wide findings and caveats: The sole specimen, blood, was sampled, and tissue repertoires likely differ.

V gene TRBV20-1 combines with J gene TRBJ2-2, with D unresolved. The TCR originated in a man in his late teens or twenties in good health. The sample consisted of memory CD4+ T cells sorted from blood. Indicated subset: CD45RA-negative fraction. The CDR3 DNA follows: TGCAGTGCTAGCGGCACCGGGGAGCTGTTTTTT. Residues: CSASGTGELFF.